This paragraph covers one T cell receptor (beta chain) sequence. Germline V gene sequence: CDR1 MGHRA, CDR2 YSYEKL. The CDR3 length is 17 residues. The V and J ends lost 3 bases and 4 bases, in that order; junction bases with no gene match: 8. This entry belongs to a study of OX40 agonist ivuxolimab in advanced cancers. TCRdb keeps only in-frame clones here, not all; method: immunoSEQ multiplex PCR. The table shows tens of thousands of clones, with around 80% occurring only once. This sequence was found in an adult with an advanced solid tumor such as melanoma, head and neck, liver or kidney cancer. Sequencing used CD4+ or CD8+ T cells sorted from blood, obtained in a trial of the OX40 agonist ivuxolimab. V and J are TRBV4-1 and TRBJ2-1, with 11 nucleotides matching TRBD2. CDR3 sequence reads: CASSQGLGLAVYNEQFF. In nucleotides, the CDR3 is TGCGCCAGCAGCCAGGGGTTGGGACTAGCGGTATACAATGAGCAGTTCTTC.